This T cell receptor (beta chain) was observed in a study of shared clonotypes between healthy human individuals. Only CD45RO-negative cells positively selected for CCR7 counted as naive CD8 cells, so terminally differentiated effector memory CD45RA+ cells were excluded. Recent acute infections and vaccinations were absent in the healthy HIV-negative adult donors. CDR1 is MDHEN and CDR2 is SYDVKM in the germline V gene. The CDR3 spans 16 residues. V shed 2 bases and J 7 bases; nucleotides not matched to a gene: 9. Here immunoSEQ multiplex PCR was the method, and the copy in TCRdb shows in-frame clones only, minus some. This table holds about 700,000 clones, about 91% found once.

This receptor was identified in a man aged 25-45 years in good health. The sample comprised naive CD8+ T cells sorted from blood. This chain uses TRBV28 with TRBJ2-2; 8 bases align to TRBD1. In DNA, the CDR3 is TGTGCCAGCAGTTTACCCCAGGGGGCGCGAATCGGGGAGCTGTTTTTT. Amino acids: CASSLPQGARIGELFF.